Below are 19 T cell receptor beta chains sequenced from a single sample in a study of T-cell reconstitution after alpha-beta-depleted transplantation in children. The library targeted TCRbeta and was prepared with unique molecular identifiers. TCRdb re-analysed the PCR reads in MiXCR, keeping a single row per CDR3 protein. The sample yields 300,000 to 350,000 distinct CDR3 sequences, about a sixth seen once. The source material was PBMCs, mostly from graft donor cells, sampled 360 days after TCRalphabeta/CD19-depleted stem cell transplant. All receptors derive from a male patient aged 2 to 10 who had a stem cell transplant for acute lymphoblastic leukemia, so the T cells may come from the graft donor.

The chain uses TRBV6-5 and TRBJ1-3; 7 bases are shared with TRBD1. The CDR3 covers 15 residues. The V and J ends lost 4 bases and 5 bases, in that order; junction bases with no gene match: 8. Germline values: CDR1 MNHEY, CDR2 SVGAGI. The DNA of the CDR3 is TGTGCCAGCAGTTCCCGTAGGGACAGCCGAAACACCATATATTTT. Translated: CASSSRRDSRNTIYF.

V and J are TRBV20-1 and TRBJ2-7; D might be TRBD2 (6 bases). This CDR3 is built from 14 residues. Germline V gene lookup returns CDR1 DFQATT and CDR2 SNEGSKA (reference sequence). V was cut by 0 bases and J by 4 bases, with 13 bases left in between. CDR3: CSARDELARYEQYF. The CDR3 DNA is TGCAGTGCTAGAGATGAGCTAGCGAGATACGAGCAGTACTTC.

This clonotype was counted at least ten times. The chain has TRBV4-3 and TRBJ1-1; possible D gene TRBD1, 5 bases. Germline CDR1 reads LGHNA; CDR2 reads YSLEER. V dropped 0 bases and J dropped 3 bases, with 14 bases sitting between them. The CDR3 extends over 16 amino acids. The CDR3 loop reads CASSQDRSWGDTEAFF. The CDR3 DNA follows: TGCGCCAGCAGCCAAGATCGTTCGTGGGGGGACACTGAAGCTTTCTTT.

This clonotype was seen many times. The rearrangement links TRBV28 to TRBJ1-4; D gene uncertain. Per germline, CDR1 MDHEN and CDR2 SYDVKM. CDR3 length equals 15 residues. The V end lost 2 bases, the J end lost 4 bases, and 11 bases lay between the germline ends. Here the CDR3 DNA reads TGTGCCAGCAGTTTAGGTGGTGTCATTAATGAAAAACTGTTTTTT. It yields the protein CASSLGGVINEKLFF.

This clonotype has just a few counts. V usage is TRBV11-2 and J usage is TRBJ1-1, with 8 bases identical to TRBD1. V dropped 4 bases and J dropped 3; count of bases not matched to a gene: 7. CDR1 is SGHAT, CDR2 FQNNGV, per germline. The CDR3 extends over 15 amino acids. In DNA form, the CDR3 reads TGTGCCAGCAGCTCCCGGACAGGGTACGACACTGAAGCTTTCTTT. Translation: CASSSRTGYDTEAFF.

This clonotype was observed at least ten times. This rearrangement joins TRBV7-3 to TRBJ2-1; 11 bases are a match to TRBD2. The CDR3 is made up of 16 amino acids. From germline, CDR1 is SGHTA and CDR2 FQGTGA. The junction had 4 bases not matched to a gene; V was cut back by 0 bases and J by 6 bases. The CDR3 region has the DNA TGTGCCAGCAGCTTAACTGGGCTAGCGGGAGGCAATGAGCAGTTCTTC. Translated: CASSLTGLAGGNEQFF.

Only one count was recorded for this clonotype. At one end the junction does not follow the germline gene, possibly because of a read error. This chain connects TRBV28 to TRBJ1-6, with TRBD1 identical over 7 bases. Germline-derived CDR1 and CDR2 are MDHEN and SYDVKM. CDR3 length: 15 residues. The DNA of the CDR3 is TGTGGCAGCACCCTGGGGAGGGGGCCTAATTCACCCCTCCACTTT. Its translation: CGSTLGRGPNSPLHF.

This clonotype was seen more than once but under ten times. J is TRBJ1-1 and V is TRBV15; the match to TRBD1 covers 7 bases. The J segment lost 4 bases and the V segment lost 0 bases, leaving 2 bases of the junction unmatched. Germline loops: CDR1 LNHNV, CDR2 YYDKDF (reference sequence). The CDR3 has 14 residues. The CDR3 loop is CATSRDYRGTEAFF. CDR3 nucleotides: TGTGCCACCAGCAGAGATTACAGGGGCACTGAAGCTTTCTTT.

There are a few counts of this clonotype. This chain connects TRBV28 to TRBJ1-5; D is undetermined. The CDR3 consists of 15 residues. Between the trimmed V and J ends, which lost 3 bases and 0 bases, there was a span of 9 bases. Per germline, CDR1 MDHEN and CDR2 SYDVKM. The DNA of the CDR3 is TGTGCCAGCAGTTTTGCATCAGCTAGCAATCAGCCCCAGCATTTT. This sequence encodes CASSFASASNQPQHF.

The chain has TRBV18 and TRBJ2-7; 15 bases fit TRBD2. This CDR3 contains 17 residues. Germline trimming cut 0 bases from V and 2 bases from J; bases unmatched to any gene: 2. CDR1 and CDR2 from the germline V gene are KGHSH and LQKENI. CDR3 residues: CASSPPRTSGRAYEQYF. In DNA, the CDR3 is TGTGCCAGCTCACCACCCCGGACTAGCGGGAGGGCCTACGAGCAGTACTTC. The whole variable domain, remainder taken from reference TRBV18 and TRBJ2-7, is NAGVMQNPRHLVRRRGQEARLRCSPMKGHSHVYWYRQLPEEGLKFMVYLQKENIIDESGMPKERFSAEFPKEGPSILRIQQVVRGDSAAYFCASSPPRTSGRAYEQYFGPGTRLTVT.

This clonotype was seen many times. The J gene is TRBJ2-3, the V gene TRBV28; 7 bases agree with TRBD1. The V segment lost 4 bases and the J segment 1 base; nucleotides outside the gene matches: 8. Germline assignment: CDR1 MDHEN and CDR2 SYDVKM. The CDR3 loop spans 16 amino acids. This CDR3 reads CASSSYRGSGTDTQYF. In DNA, the CDR3 is TGTGCCAGCAGTTCATACAGGGGCTCCGGCACAGATACGCAGTATTTT.

The rearrangement uses TRBV28 and TRBJ1-2; maybe TRBD1 (5 bases). CDR1 is MDHEN and CDR2 is SYDVKM in the germline V gene. The V end was cut by 6 bases, the J end by 4 bases, with 9 bases between. The CDR3 contains 12 residues. CDR3 DNA sequence: TGTGCCAGCAGCCAGGGCCGCTATGGCTACACCTTC. Amino acids: CASSQGRYGYTF.

The chain uses TRBV6-5 and TRBJ1-6; D is perhaps TRBD1 (5 bases). The CDR3 length is 15 residues. Germline CDR1 MNHEY, CDR2 SVGAGI. V was pared by 2 bases and J by 8 bases, with 13 bases between. The CDR3 sequence: CASSYQGGRYSPLHF. For the CDR3, the DNA is TGTGCCAGCAGTTACCAGGGAGGACGGTATTCACCCCTCCACTTT.

V gene TRBV4-1 combines with J gene TRBJ2-1; 12 positions agree with TRBD2. This CDR3 is built from 16 residues. Germline V gene lookup returns CDR1 MGHRA and CDR2 YSYEKL. Trimming took 2 bases from V and 4 from J; bases not matched to a gene: 3. CDR3 sequence (DNA): TGCGCCAGCAGCCAACCGACTAGCGGGAGATACAATGAGCAGTTCTTC. This gives the protein CASSQPTSGRYNEQFF.

This clonotype occurred a few times. V gene TRBV20-1 combines with J gene TRBJ2-3, with 7 bases identical to TRBD1. CDR1 and CDR2 from the germline V gene are DFQATT and SNEGSKA (reference sequence). The CDR3 covers 20 residues. The junction had 21 bases not matched to a gene; V was cut back by 3 bases and J by 0 bases. The CDR3 DNA sequence: TGCAGTGCTAGCCAGTTAACCGGGACAGTCTACCGATTTAGCACAGATACGCAGTATTTT. It yields the protein CSASQLTGTVYRFSTDTQYF.

The chain uses TRBV4-3 and TRBJ2-1; a weak D match, TRBD1 (6 bases). This CDR3 region has 20 residues. V dropped 1 base and J dropped 6 bases, with 28 bases sitting between them. Per germline, CDR1 LGHNA and CDR2 YSLEER. CDR3 in DNA: TGCGCCAGCAGCCAAGTGGATTGGAGAGGGGGACAAGGAATGTCCAATGAGCAGTTCTTC. It encodes CASSQVDWRGGQGMSNEQFF.

This chain links TRBV10-3 with TRBJ2-7, with D perhaps TRBD2 (6 bases). CDR1 ENHRY and CDR2 SYGVKD come from the germline V gene. V gave up 0 bases and J gave up 2 bases, with 14 bases separating them. The CDR3 runs to 16 residues. For the CDR3, the DNA is TGTGCCATCAGTGAGTCGAAGCGGGCGTGGACCTACGAGCAGTACTTC. Translating it yields CAISESKRAWTYEQYF.

This clonotype was counted at least ten times. The rearrangement joins TRBV6-2 or TRBV6-3 to TRBJ2-1, with unresolved D. CDR1 is MNHEY and CDR2 is SVGEGT in the germline V gene. V was clipped by 2 bases and J by 9 bases, with 17 bases between them. This CDR3 has 15 amino acids. CDR3 in DNA: TGTGCCAGCAGTTACGGAATTCTATACACAGTTGAGCAGTTCTTC. It encodes CASSYGILYTVEQFF.

This clonotype appeared many times. The rearrangement joins TRBV28 to TRBJ2-1; D may be TRBD1 or TRBD2 (5 bases each). This CDR3 is built from 16 residues. Trimming removed 5 bases from V and 4 bases from J, with 18 bases in between. From germline, CDR1 is MDHEN and CDR2 SYDVKM. The CDR3 here is CASSPHWGSEYNEQFF. CDR3 bases: TGTGCCAGCAGTCCCCACTGGGGGTCGGAGTACAATGAGCAGTTCTTC.